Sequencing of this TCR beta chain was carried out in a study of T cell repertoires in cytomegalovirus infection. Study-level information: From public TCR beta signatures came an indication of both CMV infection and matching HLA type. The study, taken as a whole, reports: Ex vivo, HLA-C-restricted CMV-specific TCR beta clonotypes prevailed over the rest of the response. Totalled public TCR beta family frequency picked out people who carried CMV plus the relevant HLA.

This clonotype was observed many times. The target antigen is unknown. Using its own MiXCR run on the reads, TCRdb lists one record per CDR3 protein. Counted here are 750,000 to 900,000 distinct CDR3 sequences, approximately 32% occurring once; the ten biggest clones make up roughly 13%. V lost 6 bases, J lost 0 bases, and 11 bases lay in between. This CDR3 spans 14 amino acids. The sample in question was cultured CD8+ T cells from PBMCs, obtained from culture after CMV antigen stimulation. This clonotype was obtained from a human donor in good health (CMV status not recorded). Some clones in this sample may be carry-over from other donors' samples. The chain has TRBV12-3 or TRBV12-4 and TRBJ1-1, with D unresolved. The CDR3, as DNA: TGTGCCAGCAGCTGGACGGATATGAACACTGAAGCTTTCTTT. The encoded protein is CASSWTDMNTEAFF.